What follows are 18 T cell receptor beta chains derived from one specimen sequenced in a study of cytomegalovirus exposure and HLA in healthy donors. Here immunoSEQ multiplex PCR was the method, and the copy in TCRdb shows in-frame clones only, minus some. Of about 130,000 clones listed, just under 90% were seen once; the top ten hold under 8%. Sequences were obtained from PBMCs. The receptors come from a young woman in good health and CMV-seropositive.

This clone occurred once. J is TRBJ2-1 and V is TRBV6-1; TRBD1 aligns across 7 bases. Looked up from germline, CDR1 is MNHNS and CDR2 is SASEGT. J was trimmed by 8 bases and V by 1 base; bases with no gene match: 8. The CDR3 loop spans 15 amino acids. In DNA form, the CDR3 reads TGTGCCAGCAGTGAAGGGCAGGGGGTTTGGTATGAGCAGTTCTTC. This translates into CASSEGQGVWYEQFF.

This clone is a singleton in its sample. V gene TRBV6-6 combines with J gene TRBJ2-7; D perhaps matches TRBD1 (5 bases). The germline V gene has CDR1 MNHNY and CDR2 SVGAGI (reference sequence). The CDR3 totals 12 residues. Trimming stripped 7 bases from V and 6 bases from J, with 13 bases between. The CDR3 is CASKNQGSEQYF. Written as DNA, the CDR3 is TGTGCCAGCAAAAATCAGGGCTCCGAGCAGTACTTC.

This rearrangement joins TRBV4-1 to TRBJ2-5; D unresolved. The CDR3 has 13 amino acids. The germline V gene encodes CDR1 MGHRA and CDR2 YSYEKL. V lost 2 bases, J lost 5 bases, and 9 bases lay in between. DNA of the CDR3: TGCGCCAGCAGCCAACTGGCAACGGAGACCCAGTACTTC. It specifies CASSQLATETQYF.

CDR3 sequence reads: CASSPGQGDGQPQHF. The CDR3 nucleotides are TGCGCCAGCAGCCCGGGACAGGGGGACGGTCAGCCCCAGCATTTT. The genes are TRBV5-1 and TRBJ1-5; 11 bases line up with TRBD1. CDR3 length: 15 residues. Per germline, CDR1 SGHRS and CDR2 YFSETQ. With V trimmed by 4 bases and J by 6 bases, 6 bases remained unmatched.

V is TRBV27 and J is TRBJ2-1; D perhaps matches TRBD1 (6 bases). This CDR3 is built from 15 residues. V was shortened by 1 base and J by 6 bases, with 13 bases between the two germline ends. Germline CDR1 is MNHEY and CDR2 is SMNVEV (reference sequence). CDR3 protein: CASSLLQGSANEQFF. The CDR3 DNA follows: TGTGCCAGCAGTTTATTGCAGGGGTCGGCCAATGAGCAGTTCTTC.

The chain is built from TRBV7-8 and TRBJ1-4, with TRBD1 identical over 8 bases. The trim removed 5 bases at V and 8 bases at J, leaving 7 bases unmatched. The CDR3 contains 14 residues. CDR1 SGHVS and CDR2 FQNEAQ come from the germline V gene. The CDR3 loop is CASSNDRGEEKLFF. CDR3 DNA: TGTGCCAGCAGCAACGACAGGGGAGAGGAAAAACTGTTTTTT.

This chain connects TRBV5-6 to TRBJ2-1; 14 bases are shared with TRBD2. The germline gives CDR1 SGHDT, CDR2 YYEEEE. The CDR3 runs 16 residues. V gave up 4 bases and J gave up 10 bases; unmatched junction bases: 10. The CDR3 is CASSVLGTSGGEEQFF. In DNA, the CDR3 is TGTGCCAGCAGCGTTTTGGGGACTAGCGGGGGCGAAGAGCAGTTCTTC.

The chain carries TRBV19 and TRBJ1-1; no firm D call. From germline, CDR1 is LNHDA and CDR2 SQIVND (reference sequence). Trimming left V 3 bases short and J 5 bases short, with 13 bases between. The CDR3 is 14 residues long. CDR3: CASSIQRSGTEAFF. The CDR3 DNA reads as TGTGCCAGTAGTATCCAGCGGTCGGGGACTGAAGCTTTCTTT.

The CDR3 bases are TGCAGTTGCGGGGGGGAGGGGAAGCAGTTCTTC. Its translation: CSCGGEGKQFF. The V and J genes are TRBV29-1 and TRBJ2-1; 9 bases are a match to TRBD2. This CDR3 spans 11 amino acids. Germline V gives CDR1 SQVTM, CDR2 ANQGSEA.

In this sample, this clone turned up once. V and J are TRBV27 and TRBJ2-7, with TRBD1 matching over 8 bases. V shed 2 bases and J 5 bases; nucleotides not matched to a gene: 5. Germline V gene sequence: CDR1 MNHEY, CDR2 SMNVEV (reference sequence). The CDR3 totals 14 residues. In nucleotides, the CDR3 is TGTGCCAGCAGTTTAACAGGGGGTCTGGACGAGCAGTACTTC. Translating it yields CASSLTGGLDEQYF.

This CDR3 is CASSRLAADTQYF. In DNA form, the CDR3 reads TGTGCCAGCAGCCGGCTAGCGGCAGATACGCAGTATTTT. J is TRBJ2-3 and V is TRBV11-2; 7 nucleotides align to TRBD2. The CDR3 is 13 residues long. The junction had 3 bases not matched to a gene; V was cut back by 5 bases and J by 4 bases. Germline CDR1 SGHAT, CDR2 FQNNGV. The complete variable domain, with remaining parts taken from reference TRBV11-2 and TRBJ2-3, reads EAGVAQSPRYKIIEKRQSVAFWCNPISGHATLYWYQQILGQGPKLLIQFQNNGVVDDSQLPKDRFSAERLKGVDSTLKIQPAKLEDSAVYLCASSRLAADTQYFGPGTRLTVL.

Regarding this clone: Germline and junction disagree at one end, which may indicate a read error. The rearrangement links TRBV4-1 to TRBJ2-3; D perhaps matches TRBD1 (6 bases). The V gene's germline CDR1 is MGHRA and CDR2 YSYEKL. The CDR3 contains 13 residues. The CDR3 loop is CASSQAIGGQGNF. DNA for the CDR3: TGCGCCAGCAGCCAAGCCATCGGAGGTCAGGGGAACTTT.

This chain joins TRBV28 and TRBJ2-2; TRBD2 might be the D (5 bases). Germline-derived CDR1 and CDR2 are MDHEN and SYDVKM. Trimming removed 6 bases at V and 3 bases at J, with 5 bases between. This CDR3 is 12 amino acids long. CDR3 region: CASRRDTGELFF. DNA for the CDR3: TGTGCCAGCAGGAGGGACACCGGGGAGCTGTTTTTT.

The chain recombines TRBV21-1 with TRBJ2-7; the D call of TRBD2 is as the table states it, not checked on the DNA. TRBV21-1 is an annotated pseudogene. This CDR3 region has 13 residues. DNA for the CDR3: TGTGCCACCTATCCGAGACTACCCTACGAGCAGTACTTC. Protein sequence: CATYPRLPYEQYF.

The rearrangement links TRBV5-6 to TRBJ1-5; no reliable D call. V was pared by 4 bases and J by 3 bases, with 8 bases between. Per the germline V gene, CDR1 is SGHDT and CDR2 is YYEEEE. This CDR3 contains 13 residues. The CDR3 loop reads CASSTGFNQPQHF. The CDR3 nucleotides are TGTGCCAGCAGCACGGGGTTCAATCAGCCCCAGCATTTT. Full variable domain (outside the CDR3, taken from reference TRBV5-6 and TRBJ1-5): DAGVTQSPTHLIKTRGQQVTLRCSPKSGHDTVSWYQQALGQGPQFIFQYYEEEERQRGNFPDRFSGHQFPNYSSELNVNALLLGDSALYLCASSTGFNQPQHFGDGTRLSIL.

This rearrangement joins TRBV28 to TRBJ2-3; 10 bases agree with TRBD2. Trimming at V came to 8 bases and at J to 4 bases, leaving 9 bases not matched to a gene. Germline CDR1 is MDHEN and CDR2 is SYDVKM. The CDR3 is 15 residues long. CDR3 nucleotides: TGTGCCAGCGGGCCCTGGACTAGCGGCCCAGATACGCAGTATTTT. Its protein is CASGPWTSGPDTQYF.

J is TRBJ2-5 and V is TRBV15; 10 bases align to TRBD2. The CDR3 has 14 residues. CDR1 and CDR2 (germline): LNHNV, YYDKDF (reference sequence). V trimming: 2 bases; J trimming: 5 bases; junction bases outside the gene matches: 2. CDR3 sequence: CATSRKLAGETQYF. In DNA, the CDR3 is TGTGCCACCAGCAGAAAACTAGCGGGGGAGACCCAGTACTTC.

The chain carries TRBV4-2 and TRBJ2-4, with 8 bases fitting TRBD2. Germline trimming cut 0 bases from V and 5 bases from J; bases unmatched to any gene: 9. Looked up from germline, CDR1 is LGHNA and CDR2 is YNFKEQ. The CDR3 loop spans 17 amino acids. CDR3 DNA sequence: TGTGCCAGCAGCCAAGAGGCACGGGGGGGCCGGGAAAACATTCAGTACTTC. It codes for CASSQEARGGRENIQYF.